This T cell receptor beta chain came from a study of blood T cell repertoires in COVID-19. Study processing details: Cell counts per sample came from amplifying reference gene primers. The method was immunoSEQ multiplex PCR; TCRdb's version includes in-frame clones alone and lacks a portion of them. The DNA was the basis for D and trimming; V, J and clone size are from that table. Among 200,000 to 250,000 clones, 80% to 90% were seen once, and the ten largest hold around 1.5%. The V gene's germline CDR1 is LNHNV and CDR2 YYDKDF (reference sequence). The CDR3 is 14 residues long. V was pared by 6 bases and J by 0 bases, with 12 bases between.

This TCR was sampled from a young man with active or convalescent COVID-19. The chain recombines TRBV15 with TRBJ2-7, with D possibly matching TRBD2 (6 bases). Sequenced material: peripheral blood. The CDR3 sequence: CATSPGVISYEQYF. In DNA, the CDR3 is TGTGCCACCAGTCCGGGGGTGATCTCCTACGAGCAGTACTTC.